Following are 18 T cell receptor beta chains from one sample sequenced in a study of T cells after yellow fever vaccination. Each CDR3 protein gets one entry after TCRdb re-called the 5' RACE reads with MiXCR. The repertoire consists of 350,000 to 450,000 distinct CDR3 sequences, with about 19% occurring once and the leading ten covering 15% to 20%. The source was PBMCs, collected before the yellow fever booster vaccination. The receptors stem from a man aged 18 to 29 who received the YFV17D yellow fever vaccine.

This clonotype was seen only a few times. The rearrangement links TRBV4-1 to TRBJ1-2, with 12 bases fitting TRBD1. CDR3 size: 24 residues. J gave up 6 bases and V 2 bases, and 31 bases lay outside the gene matches. Germline V gene lookup returns CDR1 MGHRA and CDR2 YSYEKL. CDR3 nucleotide sequence: TGCGCCAGCAGCCAATCTCGTGCGGGGACAGGGGGCAGAGGTGCGACCCGAAGGACCCATGGCTACACCTTC. It yields the protein CASSQSRAGTGGRGATRRTHGYTF.

This clonotype was seen many times. The chain uses TRBV5-5 and TRBJ2-5; D is possibly TRBD1 (6 bases). V was cut by 1 base and J by 2 bases, with 12 bases left in between. This CDR3 contains 15 residues. CDR1 is SGHKS, CDR2 YYEKEE, per germline (reference sequence). CDR3 sequence: CASSLTRGWQETQYF. Written as DNA, the CDR3 is TGTGCCAGCAGCTTGACCAGGGGATGGCAAGAGACCCAGTACTTC.

This sequence joins TRBV7-6 and TRBJ2-3, with 8 positions matching TRBD2. Looked up from germline, CDR1 is SGHVS and CDR2 is FNYEAQ. CDR3 size: 16 residues. V trimming: 5 bases; J trimming: 1 base; junction bases outside the gene matches: 8. CDR3 bases: TGTGCCAGCAGCCTGGGGGCGGGGGGCGGCACAGATACGCAGTATTTT. As protein: CASSLGAGGGTDTQYF.

The gene calls are TRBV7-9 and TRBJ2-7; D is perhaps TRBD1 (6 bases). Looked up from germline, CDR1 is SEHNR and CDR2 is FQNEAQ (reference sequence). Trimming left V 4 bases short and J 11 bases short, with 21 bases between. The CDR3 is made up of 14 amino acids. The DNA for the CDR3 is TGTGCCAGCAGCTCCCTCCCGACAGGACATAAGGAGTACTTC. Its protein product is CASSSLPTGHKEYF.

This clonotype showed up just a few times. The chain joins TRBV30 to TRBJ1-6; D is possibly TRBD1 (5 bases). Trimming cost V 0 bases and J 3 bases, with 9 bases left between them. The germline V gene encodes CDR1 GTSNPN and CDR2 SVGIG (reference sequence). CDR3 size: 15 residues. The CDR3 region has the DNA TGTGCCTGGAGTGTTGCAGGGTTCTATAATTCACCCCTCCACTTT. Amino acid sequence: CAWSVAGFYNSPLHF.

CDR3 amino acids: CASRRTGLGTDTQYF. In DNA form, the CDR3 reads TGTGCCAGCAGAAGGACAGGTTTGGGCACAGATACGCAGTATTTT. J is TRBJ2-3 and V is TRBV6-5; TRBD1 aligns across 7 bases. CDR1 and CDR2 (germline): MNHEY, SVGAGI. The CDR3 is made up of 15 amino acids. V lost 6 bases, J lost 1 base, and 7 bases stayed unmatched.

This clonotype was detected many times. The chain couples TRBV7-2 to TRBJ2-7, with TRBD2 matching over 13 bases. The CDR3 totals 15 residues. The V gene's germline CDR1 is SGHTA and CDR2 FQGNSA. V lost 5 bases to trimming and J lost 2 bases; unmatched junction nucleotides: 3. The CDR3: CASSPGTSGTYEQYF. CDR3 bases: TGTGCCAGCAGCCCCGGGACTAGCGGGACCTACGAGCAGTACTTC.

This clonotype showed up just a few times. The chain recombines TRBV5-1 with TRBJ1-1; 7 bases agree with TRBD1. V lost 7 bases to trimming and J lost 4 bases; unmatched junction nucleotides: 16. This CDR3 comprises 16 residues. The germline V gene has CDR1 SGHRS and CDR2 YFSETQ. CDR3 coding DNA: TGCGCCAGCCGATGGACAGGCGCCCTCAGTGGCACTGAAGCTTTCTTT. Protein: CASRWTGALSGTEAFF. Looking up the rest from reference TRBV5-1 and TRBJ1-1 gives the full variable domain: KAGVTQTPRYLIKTRGQQVTLSCSPISGHRSVSWYQQTPGQGLQFLFEYFSETQRNKGNFPGRFSGRQFSNSRSEMNVSTLELGDSALYLCASRWTGALSGTEAFFGQGTRLTVV.

The rearrangement links TRBV5-1 to TRBJ2-1; 10 positions match TRBD2. Germline lookup yields CDR1 SGHRS and CDR2 YFSETQ. The trim removed 0 bases at V and 8 bases at J, leaving 8 bases unmatched. The length of the CDR3 is 16 residues. The CDR3 DNA sequence: TGCGCCAGCAGCTTGGCCGCAGGGACTAGCGATTATGAGCAGTTCTTC. Translating it yields CASSLAAGTSDYEQFF.

The rearrangement uses TRBV7-2 and TRBJ2-5; 7 positions match TRBD1. V was clipped by 1 base and J by 7 bases; unmatched bases: 6. This CDR3 has 14 residues. The germline V gene encodes CDR1 SGHTA and CDR2 FQGNSA. CDR3 protein: CASSLVGGPGTQYF. The CDR3 nucleotides are TGTGCCAGCAGCTTAGTAGGGGGCCCAGGGACCCAGTACTTC. The variable domain in full, with the rest retrieved from reference TRBV7-2 and TRBJ2-5, is GAGVSQSPSNKVTEKGKDVELRCDPISGHTALYWYRQSLGQGLEFLIYFQGNSAPDKSGLPSDRFSAERTGGSVSTLTIQRTQQEDSAVYLCASSLVGGPGTQYFGPGTRLLVL.

This clonotype occurred a few times. The chain couples TRBV6-5 to TRBJ2-2; D might be TRBD1 (6 bases). Germline V gives CDR1 MNHEY, CDR2 SVGAGI. The ends were cut back, 7 bases at V and 2 bases at J, with 11 bases in the middle. The CDR3 extends over 14 amino acids. The CDR3 coding sequence is TGTGCCAGCACCTGGGGGACAAACACCGGGGAGCTGTTTTTT. Translating it yields CASTWGTNTGELFF.

This chain links TRBV5-6 with TRBJ2-7; D ambiguous. The CDR3 spans 13 residues. Looked up from germline, CDR1 is SGHDT and CDR2 is YYEEEE. The V end was cut by 2 bases, the J end by 3 bases, with 9 bases between. For the CDR3, the DNA is TGTGCCAGCAGCTTCCCCGACGGCTACGAGCAGTACTTC. Its translation is CASSFPDGYEQYF. Full variable domain (outside the CDR3, taken from reference TRBV5-6 and TRBJ2-7): DAGVTQSPTHLIKTRGQQVTLRCSPKSGHDTVSWYQQALGQGPQFIFQYYEEEERQRGNFPDRFSGHQFPNYSSELNVNALLLGDSALYLCASSFPDGYEQYFGPGTRLTVT.

This clonotype was found many times. J is TRBJ2-5 and V is TRBV5-1; 7 nucleotides line up with TRBD2. CDR3 length equals 14 residues. Germline assignment: CDR1 SGHRS and CDR2 YFSETQ. The V gene end was trimmed by 3 bases and the J gene end by 5 bases; junction bases not matched to a gene: 7. CDR3 coding DNA: TGCGCCAGCAGCTCCGGAAGGGGAGGGGAGACCCAGTACTTC. It yields the protein CASSSGRGGETQYF.

This clonotype was found a few times. The chain is built from TRBV21-1 and TRBJ1-2. TRBV21-1 is deemed a pseudogene. CDR3 length: 15 amino acids. This chain's CDR3 is CASSLRQACNYGYTF. The DNA of the CDR3 is TGTGCCAGCAGCCTGAGGCAGGCGTGTAACTATGGCTACACCTTC.

This clonotype was counted many times. The chain employs TRBV20-1 and TRBJ1-2, with 9 bases fitting TRBD1. The CDR3 sequence is 14 residues long. Germline V lookup: CDR1 DFQATT, CDR2 SNEGSKA (reference sequence). The chain's CDR3 is CSASSGDRDYGYTF. Here the CDR3 DNA reads TGCAGCGCGAGTTCAGGGGACAGGGACTATGGCTACACCTTC.

The V and J genes are TRBV12-3 or TRBV12-4 and TRBJ1-6, with 8 positions matching TRBD1. The CDR3 runs to 14 residues. Unmatched junction bases numbered 2, after V lost 6 bases and J lost 4 bases. CDR3 nucleotide sequence: TGTGCCAGCAGAACAGGGGGATATAATTCACCCCTCCACTTT. Residues: CASRTGGYNSPLHF.

There are a few counts of this clonotype. The rearrangement links TRBV7-9 to TRBJ1-2, with TRBD1 as a possible D gene (5 bases). The CDR3 is made up of 14 amino acids. CDR1 and CDR2 from the germline V gene are SEHNR and FQNEAQ (reference sequence). V lost 1 base and J lost 5, with 11 bases in between. CDR3 residues: CASSLERGLYGYTF. The CDR3 DNA follows: TGTGCCAGCAGCTTAGAGAGGGGATTATATGGCTACACCTTC.

This chain links TRBV7-3 with TRBJ2-1; 7 nucleotides line up with TRBD2. Trimming at V came to 5 bases and at J to 8 bases, leaving 9 bases not matched to a gene. This CDR3 has 14 amino acids. Per the germline V gene, CDR1 is SGHTA and CDR2 is FQGTGA. CDR3 coding DNA: TGTGCCAGCAGCCCCCGGGGAGGGGCAGATGAGCAGTTCTTC. Residues: CASSPRGGADEQFF.